This TCR beta chain stems from a study of T cells after yellow fever vaccination. General study findings and limits: Booster samples showed a return of most primary-vaccination clones (roughly 96% CD4, around 88% CD8).

5'RACE template switching generated TCR cDNA, adding a universal primer site and UMIs. TCRdb reprocessed the 5' RACE reads with MiXCR, giving one entry per CDR3 protein. The data show some 120,000 distinct CDR3 sequences, 13% to 15% seen once. Notes on this clonotype: What it binds is not known.

Germline CDR1 reads MNHNS; CDR2 reads SASEGT. The CDR3 runs 17 residues. The V and J ends lost 8 bases and 0 bases, in that order; junction bases with no gene match: 9. This material consisted of CD8+ T cells sorted from PBMCs, taken 5 days after the yellow fever booster vaccination. The V gene is TRBV6-1, the J gene TRBJ2-3, with 12 bases aligning to TRBD2. The sequence was collected from a man between 18 and 35 years old who received the YFV17D yellow fever vaccine. CDR3 residues: CASCRLAGVPSTDTQYF. The CDR3 coding sequence is TGTGCCAGCTGTCGACTAGCGGGGGTACCTAGCACAGATACGCAGTATTTT.